Shown below are 23 T cell receptor beta chains from a single sample sequenced in a study of T cells in tuberculosis. Profiling relied on immunoSEQ multiplex PCR, and the TCRdb table lists in-frame clones only, not all of them. Among around 19,000 clones listed, 80% to 90% were seen once. Sequenced material: PBMCs. The source is a donor between 5 and 29 years old with latent tuberculosis or without tuberculosis infection.

The chain links TRBV6-5 to TRBJ2-1, with D maybe TRBD2 (6 bases). Germline CDR1 MNHEY, CDR2 SVGAGI. With 6 bases removed from V and 1 base from J, the gap between germline ends came to 13 bases. CDR3 size: 15 residues. The CDR3 coding sequence is TGTGCCAGCAGCCCTTTGGAGGGTTCCTACAATGAGCAGTTCTTC. It translates to CASSPLEGSYNEQFF.

The J gene is TRBJ2-5, the V gene TRBV5-4, with TRBD2 matching over 9 bases. Germline CDR1 reads SGHNT; CDR2 reads YYREEE (reference sequence). The CDR3 covers 16 residues. V trimming: 2 bases; J trimming: 4 bases; junction bases outside the gene matches: 9. The CDR3: CASSFVAGGPGETQYF. CDR3 in DNA: TGTGCCAGCAGCTTCGTTGCGGGGGGGCCGGGAGAGACCCAGTACTTC.

This clone was seen a single time. The chain is built from TRBV7-2 and TRBJ1-6; 8 bases line up with TRBD1. Per the germline V gene, CDR1 is SGHTA and CDR2 is FQGNSA. The V gene end was trimmed by 3 bases and the J gene end by 7 bases; junction bases not matched to a gene: 5. The CDR3 covers 15 residues. The DNA of the CDR3 is TGTGCCAGCAGCTTTACAGGGGGTGGGAATTCACCCCTCCACTTT. Its protein product is CASSFTGGGNSPLHF. The entire variable domain, with the rest obtained from reference TRBV7-2 and TRBJ1-6, is as follows: GAGVSQSPSNKVTEKGKDVELRCDPISGHTALYWYRQSLGQGLEFLIYFQGNSAPDKSGLPSDRFSAERTGGSVSTLTIQRTQQEDSAVYLCASSFTGGGNSPLHFGNGTRLTVT.

CDR3 sequence (DNA): TGTGCCAGCAGTGAGAGGTTCGCGACTAGCGGGGCCTACGAGCAGTACTTC. Protein: CASSERFATSGAYEQYF. This chain joins TRBV2 and TRBJ2-7; 11 nucleotides match TRBD2. Trimming took 3 bases from V and 2 from J; bases not matched to a gene: 9. The CDR3 is 17 residues long. Germline lookup yields CDR1 SNHLY and CDR2 FYNNEI. Full variable domain (outside the CDR3, taken from reference TRBV2 and TRBJ2-7): EPEVTQTPSHQVTQMGQEVILRCVPISNHLYFYWYRQILGQKVEFLVSFYNNEISEKSEIFDDQFSVERPDGSNFTLKIRSTKLEDSAMYFCASSERFATSGAYEQYFGPGTRLTVT.

The V gene is TRBV27, the J gene TRBJ1-5; TRBD1 is a possible D gene (5 bases). The CDR3 loop spans 15 amino acids. Trimming shortened V by 2 bases and J by 6 bases, and 14 bases separated the two germline ends. Germline assignment: CDR1 MNHEY and CDR2 SMNVEV (reference sequence). The CDR3 DNA follows: TGTGCCAGCAGTTTACAGGGTTATGCAGGTCAGCCCCAGCATTTT. It yields the protein CASSLQGYAGQPQHF.

The chain recombines TRBV2 with TRBJ1-2; 8 bases are shared with TRBD1. Trimming at V came to 4 bases and at J to 4 bases, leaving 2 bases not matched to a gene. CDR3 length: 13 amino acids. Germline V gene data show CDR1 as SNHLY and CDR2 as FYNNEI. The CDR3 loop reads CASSADRVYGYTF. The DNA of the CDR3 is TGTGCCAGCAGTGCGGACAGGGTCTATGGCTACACCTTC.

CDR3 bases: TGTGCCAGCATCCCCCGCGGTAGCACAGATACGCAGTATTTT. Amino acids: CASIPRGSTDTQYF. This chain links TRBV2 with TRBJ2-3, with no clear D. Germline V CDR1 and CDR2: SNHLY, FYNNEI. V lost 7 bases to trimming and J lost 0 bases, with 11 bases between them. CDR3 length: 14 amino acids.

The chain uses TRBV5-4 and TRBJ2-5; the D gene is possibly TRBD2 (6 bases). Germline CDR1 reads SGHNT; CDR2 reads YYREEE (reference sequence). V lost 4 bases and J lost 4, with 11 bases in between. The CDR3 runs to 13 residues. In DNA, the CDR3 is TGTGCCAGCAGCCTCCCCGGGGGAGAGACCCAGTACTTC. Translation gives CASSLPGGETQYF.

This clone has a handful of counts. The V and J genes are TRBV29-1 and TRBJ2-5, with a possible D match to TRBD1 (6 bases). Trimming shortened V by 4 bases and J by 4 bases, and 19 bases separated the two germline ends. There are 15 residues in the CDR3. CDR1 is SQVTM and CDR2 is ANQGSEA in the germline V gene. CDR3 bases: TGCAGCGTTGCTTTGACTCATTCGACAGGAGAGACCCAGTACTTC. Protein product: CSVALTHSTGETQYF.

This clone was observed a single time. The V and J genes are TRBV28 and TRBJ2-7, with 11 bases aligning to TRBD2. After removal of 5 bases from V and 2 bases from J, the junction contained 17 bases not matched to a gene. The CDR3 sequence is 19 residues long. Germline assignment: CDR1 MDHEN and CDR2 SYDVKM. The DNA for the CDR3 is TGTGCCAGCAGTCCTATATATGCTCGACTAGCGGGAAAAACCTACGAGCAGTACTTC. Protein product: CASSPIYARLAGKTYEQYF.

The chain joins TRBV28 to TRBJ1-1, with D uncertain. Trimming shortened V by 3 bases and J by 6 bases, and 14 bases separated the two germline ends. The CDR3 contains 14 residues. Germline CDR1 reads MDHEN; CDR2 reads SYDVKM. The CDR3 loop reads CASSLSTNMAEAFF. CDR3 nucleotide sequence: TGTGCCAGCAGTTTGTCTACGAATATGGCTGAAGCTTTCTTT.

In this sample, this clone turned up once. The chain has TRBV2 and TRBJ2-7; 8 positions match TRBD1. This CDR3 has 14 amino acids. Per the germline V gene, CDR1 is SNHLY and CDR2 is FYNNEI. The trim removed 6 bases at V and 0 bases at J, leaving 4 bases unmatched. In nucleotides, the CDR3 is TGTGCCAGCAGGAGACAGGGGATCTCCTACGAGCAGTACTTC. Its translation is CASRRQGISYEQYF.

The chain links TRBV21-1 to TRBJ1-4. TRBV21-1 is shown as a pseudogene. The CDR3 contains 18 residues. The CDR3 protein is CASSRTNIPLATNEKLFF. Written as DNA, the CDR3 is TGTGCCAGCAGCAGAACTAACATTCCCCTCGCAACTAATGAAAAACTGTTTTTT.

The chain links TRBV5-1 to TRBJ1-1, with D possibly TRBD1 on 6 matching bases. V was pared by 0 bases and J by 0 bases, with 9 bases between. Germline CDR1 reads SGHRS; CDR2 reads YFSETQ. There are 15 residues in the CDR3. CDR3 nucleotide sequence: TGCGCCAGCAGCTTGGCGGGACACCTGAACACTGAAGCTTTCTTT. Its protein product is CASSLAGHLNTEAFF.

This clone appeared once. The chain links TRBV5-6 to TRBJ1-1; D call uncertain. The CDR3 loop spans 14 amino acids. The V end was cut by 2 bases, the J end by 1 base, with 9 bases between. Germline CDR1 and CDR2: SGHDT and YYEEEE. CDR3 coding DNA: TGTGCCAGCAGCTTATGGGCTGGGAACACTGAAGCTTTCTTT. Residues: CASSLWAGNTEAFF.

The CDR3 here is CASSLGQNYGYTF. The DNA of the CDR3 is TGTGCCAGCAGCTTAGGACAGAACTATGGCTACACCTTC. The chain recombines TRBV27 with TRBJ1-2; TRBD1 might be the D (6 bases). This CDR3 contains 13 residues. Deletions cut 6 bases from V and 2 bases from J, with 10 bases between. CDR1 is MNHEY, CDR2 SMNVEV, per germline (reference sequence).

This clone was recorded once. The V call is TRBV6-5, the J call TRBJ1-1, with D possibly being TRBD1 (5 bases). V was pared by 0 bases and J by 5 bases, with 10 bases between. CDR3 length: 14 amino acids. From germline, CDR1 is MNHEY and CDR2 SVGAGI. The chain's CDR3 is CASSYSPGLTEAFF. The DNA of the CDR3 is TGTGCCAGCAGTTACTCCCCAGGGCTAACTGAAGCTTTCTTT.

This chain links TRBV5-1 with TRBJ1-1; 8 positions agree with TRBD1. The trim removed 5 bases at V and 4 bases at J, leaving 4 bases unmatched. The CDR3 extends over 13 amino acids. Germline V CDR1 and CDR2: SGHRS, YFSETQ. CDR3 coding DNA: TGCGCCAGCAGTTGGACAGGGATCACTGAAGCTTTCTTT. It yields the protein CASSWTGITEAFF.

The chain combines TRBV4-1 with TRBJ1-2; D is perhaps TRBD1 (5 bases). Trimming cost V 0 bases and J 5 bases, with 10 bases left between them. Germline V lookup: CDR1 MGHRA, CDR2 YSYEKL. The CDR3 length is 14 residues. The CDR3: CASSQEAGVYGYTF. CDR3 bases: TGCGCCAGCAGCCAAGAGGCGGGGGTGTATGGCTACACCTTC.

This sequence joins TRBV4-1 and TRBJ1-6; D perhaps matches TRBD1 (5 bases). Germline assignment: CDR1 MGHRA and CDR2 YSYEKL. Trimming removed 3 bases from V and 4 bases from J, with 22 bases in between. The CDR3 consists of 19 residues. CDR3 sequence: CASSHLDSRTSFYNSPLHF. The CDR3 DNA reads as TGCGCCAGCAGCCACCTAGACAGCCGAACTTCTTTTTATAATTCACCCCTCCACTTT.

The chain uses TRBV19 and TRBJ2-7; 9 nucleotides agree with TRBD1. CDR3 length equals 14 residues. The trim removed 3 bases at V and 3 bases at J, leaving 3 bases unmatched. Germline loops: CDR1 LNHDA, CDR2 SQIVND (reference sequence). The CDR3 nucleotides are TGTGCCAGTAGTATGGGGACAGGGAGCTACGAGCAGTACTTC. Protein: CASSMGTGSYEQYF. The variable domain in full, with the rest retrieved from reference TRBV19 and TRBJ2-7, is DGGITQSPKYLFRKEGQNVTLSCEQNLNHDAMYWYRQDPGQGLRLIYYSQIVNDFQKGDIAEGYSVSREKKESFPLTVTSAQKNPTAFYLCASSMGTGSYEQYFGPGTRLTVT.

This chain uses TRBV4-1 with TRBJ1-2; unclear D gene. This CDR3 comprises 14 residues. Germline CDR1 MGHRA, CDR2 YSYEKL. V lost 1 base and J 4 bases, leaving 10 bases between the germline ends. CDR3 sequence reads: CASSQGRTGYGYTF. The CDR3 DNA is TGCGCCAGCAGCCAAGGCCGGACTGGCTATGGCTACACCTTC.

The chain joins TRBV5-4 to TRBJ1-1; 8 nucleotides line up with TRBD1. The V and J ends lost 0 bases and 4 bases, in that order; junction bases with no gene match: 5. The CDR3 extends over 15 amino acids. In germline, CDR1 is SGHNT, CDR2 YYREEE (reference sequence). The CDR3 region has the DNA TGTGCCAGCAGCTTGGGGGGCGGACAGGGCACTGAAGCTTTCTTT. Protein product: CASSLGGGQGTEAFF.